The rows below give T cell receptor beta chains drawn from one sample of a study of response to subunit inactivated influenza vaccine. Via MiXCR, TCRdb re-called the RT-PCR reads, giving one row per CDR3 protein. The sample records a few hundred thousand distinct CDR3 sequences, just over 20% being singletons. The specimen was PBMCs from blood, collected approximately 20 months after vaccination. These receptor sequences come from a man between 50 and 75 years old who received an inactivated influenza vaccine. Both conserved end residues are part of each CDR3. A D gene is named only where the DNA matches it firmly. Rows may omit the clone size; those that give it use once, few, many or a size class.

j_call: TRBJ1-1; d_call: NA; clone_size: many; v_call: TRBV6-2/TRBV6-3; cdr3_aa: CASSYSSRANTEAFF; cdr3_nt: TGTGCCAGCAGTTACTCGAGCAGGGCGAACACTGAAGCTTTCTTT
j_call: TRBJ1-5; d_call: NA; clone_size: few; v_call: TRBV6-6; cdr3_aa: CASSYDGTQPQHF; cdr3_nt: TGTGCCAGCAGTTACGATGGGACTCAGCCCCAGCATTTT
j_call: TRBJ2-5; d_call: NA; clone_size: NA; v_call: TRBV6-2/TRBV6-3; cdr3_aa: CASSPVWETQYF; cdr3_nt: TGTGCCAGCAGCCCGGTGTGGGAGACCCAGTACTTC
j_call: TRBJ1-6; d_call: TRBD1; clone_size: many; v_call: TRBV5-5; cdr3_aa: CASSLRGPPGGTLHF; cdr3_nt: TGTGCCAGCAGCTTGAGGGGGCCCCCAGGGGGGACCCTCCACTTT
j_call: TRBJ2-7; d_call: NA; clone_size: NA; v_call: TRBV11-1; cdr3_aa: CASSLGRVETYEQYF; cdr3_nt: TGTGCCAGCAGCTTAGGTAGGGTCGAGACCTACGAGCAGTACTTC
j_call: TRBJ1-6; d_call: NA; clone_size: few; v_call: TRBV6-1; cdr3_aa: CASTPRRGDNSPLHF; cdr3_nt: TGTGCCAGCACCCCAAGACGGGGTGATAATTCACCCCTCCACTTT
j_call: TRBJ2-3; d_call: NA; clone_size: NA; v_call: TRBV11-2; cdr3_aa: CASSLQRDRDTQYF; cdr3_nt: TGTGCCAGCAGCTTACAGCGGGACAGGGATACGCAGTATTTT
j_call: TRBJ1-1; d_call: NA; clone_size: many; v_call: TRBV20-1; cdr3_aa: CSGSRERGTEAFF; cdr3_nt: TGCAGTGGGTCGAGGGAACGGGGCACTGAAGCTTTCTTT
j_call: TRBJ2-7; d_call: NA; clone_size: few; v_call: TRBV19; cdr3_aa: CASSMTSSYEQYF; cdr3_nt: TGTGCCAGTAGTATGACGAGCTCCTACGAGCAGTACTTC
j_call: TRBJ1-6; d_call: TRBD1; clone_size: few; v_call: TRBV28; cdr3_aa: CASSSGGQGVFYNSPLHF; cdr3_nt: TGTGCCAGCAGTTCTGGGGGACAGGGCGTCTTTTATAATTCACCCCTCCACTTT
j_call: TRBJ2-3; d_call: TRBD1; clone_size: NA; v_call: TRBV24-1; cdr3_aa: CATSDTQGSTDTQYF; cdr3_nt: TGTGCCACCAGTGATACACAGGGGAGCACAGATACGCAGTATTTT
j_call: TRBJ1-1; d_call: NA; clone_size: few; v_call: TRBV7-9; cdr3_aa: CASSLLYQKNTEAFF; cdr3_nt: TGTGCCAGCAGCTTACTATACCAGAAGAACACTGAAGCTTTCTTT
j_call: TRBJ2-5; d_call: NA; clone_size: many; v_call: TRBV2; cdr3_aa: CASNTGSGTQYF; cdr3_nt: TGTGCCAGCAACACCGGGAGTGGGACCCAGTACTTC
j_call: TRBJ2-7; d_call: TRBD1; clone_size: many; v_call: TRBV10-3; cdr3_aa: CAIRGQESSYEQYF; cdr3_nt: TGTGCCATCAGGGGACAGGAAAGCTCCTACGAGCAGTACTTC
j_call: TRBJ1-1; d_call: NA; clone_size: many; v_call: TRBV12-5; cdr3_aa: CASGLSTSEAFF; cdr3_nt: TGTGCTAGTGGTTTGAGTACTAGTGAAGCTTTCTTT
j_call: TRBJ2-5; d_call: NA; clone_size: NA; v_call: TRBV25-1; cdr3_aa: CASRSVQTQYF; cdr3_nt: TGTGCCAGCAGGTCGGTCCAGACCCAGTACTTC
j_call: TRBJ1-4; d_call: NA; clone_size: few; v_call: TRBV6-5; cdr3_aa: CASSYSSGTTNEKLFF; cdr3_nt: TGTGCCAGCAGTTACTCGAGCGGAACAACTAATGAAAAACTGTTTTTT
j_call: TRBJ2-5; d_call: NA; clone_size: NA; v_call: TRBV20-1; cdr3_aa: CSARDSQGRAQYF; cdr3_nt: TGCAGTGCTAGAGATTCCCAGGGCCGGGCCCAGTACTTC
j_call: TRBJ2-2; d_call: TRBD2; clone_size: NA; v_call: TRBV27; cdr3_aa: CASSRLAANTGELFF; cdr3_nt: TGTGCCAGCAGCCGACTAGCGGCGAACACCGGGGAGCTGTTTTTT
j_call: TRBJ2-2; d_call: NA; clone_size: NA; v_call: TRBV6-1; cdr3_aa: CASARGRWTGELFF; cdr3_nt: TGTGCCAGCGCTCGGGGGAGGTGGACCGGGGAGCTGTTTTTT
j_call: TRBJ2-1; d_call: TRBD2; clone_size: few; v_call: TRBV7-9; cdr3_aa: CASSLPGLAVYNEQFF; cdr3_nt: TGTGCCAGCAGCTTACCCGGACTAGCGGTTTACAATGAGCAGTTCTTC
j_call: TRBJ1-1; d_call: NA; clone_size: NA; v_call: TRBV4-3; cdr3_aa: CASSQDLVVGLSFTEAFF; cdr3_nt: TGCGCCAGCAGCCAAGATTTAGTGGTGGGGTTATCCTTCACTGAAGCTTTCTTT
j_call: TRBJ1-6; d_call: NA; clone_size: few; v_call: TRBV12-1; cdr3_aa: CASSVTGDPSSYNSPLHF; cdr3_nt: TGTGCCAGCAGCGTAACAGGGGACCCGAGCTCCTATAATTCACCCCTCCACTTT
j_call: TRBJ2-1; d_call: TRBD2; clone_size: NA; v_call: TRBV19; cdr3_aa: CASSISSGVYNEQFF; cdr3_nt: TGTGCCAGTAGTATATCAAGCGGGGTCTACAATGAGCAGTTCTTC
j_call: TRBJ1-2; d_call: TRBD1; clone_size: few; v_call: TRBV4-1; cdr3_aa: CASRQQGAVYYGYTF; cdr3_nt: TGCGCCAGCAGACAACAGGGGGCGGTGTACTATGGCTACACCTTC
j_call: TRBJ1-2; d_call: NA; clone_size: NA; v_call: TRBV24-1; cdr3_aa: CATSTQGAGYTF; cdr3_nt: TGTGCCACCAGTACCCAAGGGGCTGGCTACACCTTC
j_call: TRBJ2-1; d_call: TRBD2; clone_size: few; v_call: TRBV7-3; cdr3_aa: CASSRAGTSNEQFF; cdr3_nt: TGTGCCAGCAGCCGGGCCGGGACTAGTAATGAGCAGTTCTTC
j_call: TRBJ2-7; d_call: TRBD2; clone_size: NA; v_call: TRBV20-1; cdr3_aa: CSARTSGRDYEQYF; cdr3_nt: TGCAGTGCTAGAACTAGCGGGAGGGACTACGAGCAGTACTTC
j_call: TRBJ2-1; d_call: NA; clone_size: NA; v_call: TRBV15; cdr3_aa: CATSPTRNNEQFF; cdr3_nt: TGTGCCACCAGCCCCACCAGGAACAATGAGCAGTTCTTC
j_call: TRBJ2-3; d_call: NA; clone_size: few; v_call: TRBV25-1; cdr3_aa: CASSEVGGGRIQYF; cdr3_nt: TGTGCCAGCAGTGAGGTGGGGGGTGGACGTATTCAGTATTTT
j_call: TRBJ1-2; d_call: NA; clone_size: once; v_call: TRBV4-3; cdr3_aa: CASSQGAGNNYVYTF; cdr3_nt: TGCGCCAGCAGCCAAGGGGCAGGGAATAACTATGTCTACACCTTC
j_call: TRBJ2-1; d_call: TRBD2; clone_size: NA; v_call: TRBV11-2; cdr3_aa: CASSSQATLLAGVVDEQFF; cdr3_nt: TGTGCCAGCAGCTCACAGGCAACTCTCCTAGCGGGAGTGGTGGATGAGCAGTTCTTC
j_call: TRBJ1-1; d_call: TRBD1; clone_size: NA; v_call: TRBV12-3/TRBV12-4; cdr3_aa: CASKPTLQGAVAFF; cdr3_nt: TGTGCCAGCAAACCGACGCTGCAGGGGGCTGTAGCTTTCTTT
j_call: TRBJ2-7; d_call: TRBD2; clone_size: NA; v_call: TRBV11-1; cdr3_aa: CASSFGTSGRLGLGVQYF; cdr3_nt: TGTGCCAGCAGCTTCGGGACTAGCGGGAGGCTCGGATTAGGGGTGCAGTACTTC
j_call: TRBJ2-5; d_call: TRBD2; clone_size: NA; v_call: TRBV20-1; cdr3_aa: CSARRLADQETQYF; cdr3_nt: TGCAGTGCTAGACGGCTAGCGGACCAAGAGACCCAGTACTTC
j_call: TRBJ2-5; d_call: NA; clone_size: few; v_call: TRBV24-1; cdr3_aa: CATSMNRYF; cdr3_nt: TGTGCCACCAGTATGAACAGATACTTC
j_call: TRBJ2-7; d_call: TRBD1; clone_size: NA; v_call: TRBV4-2; cdr3_aa: CASSQDIWDRGQNEQYF; cdr3_nt: TGTGCCAGCAGCCAAGATATTTGGGACAGGGGGCAGAACGAGCAGTACTTC
j_call: TRBJ1-5; d_call: TRBD1; clone_size: many; v_call: TRBV20-1; cdr3_aa: CSAMSGTGGGPQHF; cdr3_nt: TGCAGTGCAATGTCCGGGACAGGGGGGGGGCCCCAGCATTTT
j_call: TRBJ2-1; d_call: TRBD2; clone_size: medium-sized; v_call: TRBV5-1; cdr3_aa: CASSSGLAGDINDEQFF; cdr3_nt: TGCGCCAGCAGCTCTGGACTAGCGGGAGATATTAATGATGAGCAGTTCTTC
j_call: TRBJ2-7; d_call: NA; clone_size: few; v_call: TRBV19; cdr3_aa: CASSLSGQKTYEQYF; cdr3_nt: TGTGCCAGTAGTCTCTCCGGACAGAAAACCTACGAGCAGTACTTC
j_call: TRBJ2-1; d_call: NA; clone_size: few; v_call: TRBV5-1; cdr3_aa: CASSQNTGSYNEQFF; cdr3_nt: TGCGCCAGCAGCCAAAACACGGGCTCCTACAATGAGCAGTTCTTC
j_call: TRBJ2-3; d_call: TRBD2; clone_size: few; v_call: TRBV10-1; cdr3_aa: CASSPTSGGSGTDTQYF; cdr3_nt: TGCGCCAGCAGTCCGACTAGCGGGGGGTCCGGCACAGATACGCAGTATTTT
j_call: TRBJ1-1; d_call: NA; clone_size: many; v_call: TRBV18; cdr3_aa: CASSRGRSKILSNTEAFF; cdr3_nt: TGTGCCAGCTCACGGGGTCGCAGTAAAATCCTTTCGAACACTGAAGCTTTCTTT
j_call: TRBJ1-6; d_call: NA; clone_size: few; v_call: TRBV28; cdr3_aa: CASSQWEGETSPLHF; cdr3_nt: TGTGCCAGCAGTCAGTGGGAGGGTGAAACTTCACCCCTCCACTTT
j_call: TRBJ2-5; d_call: NA; clone_size: few; v_call: TRBV3-1; cdr3_aa: CASSQVGSGRYQETQYF; cdr3_nt: TGTGCCAGCAGCCAAGTTGGTAGCGGACGATACCAAGAGACCCAGTACTTC
j_call: TRBJ2-7; d_call: NA; clone_size: few; v_call: TRBV10-3; cdr3_aa: CAIRDGDSYEQYF; cdr3_nt: TGTGCCATCAGAGACGGGGACTCCTACGAGCAGTACTTC
j_call: TRBJ1-6; d_call: NA; clone_size: NA; v_call: TRBV10-2; cdr3_aa: CASRGPGDSYNSPLHF; cdr3_nt: TGCGCCAGCAGAGGTCCAGGAGACTCCTATAATTCACCCCTCCACTTT
j_call: TRBJ2-1; d_call: TRBD2; clone_size: few; v_call: TRBV9; cdr3_aa: CASSFTSGSWNEQFF; cdr3_nt: TGTGCCAGCAGCTTCACTAGCGGGAGTTGGAATGAGCAGTTCTTC
j_call: TRBJ1-1; d_call: NA; clone_size: many; v_call: TRBV5-1; cdr3_aa: CASRAENTEAFF; cdr3_nt: TGCGCCAGCCGGGCGGAGAACACTGAAGCTTTCTTT
j_call: TRBJ2-2; d_call: TRBD1; clone_size: few; v_call: TRBV7-3; cdr3_aa: CASSPQGAPNTGELFF; cdr3_nt: TGTGCCAGCAGCCCTCAGGGGGCGCCGAACACCGGGGAGCTGTTTTTT
j_call: TRBJ1-5; d_call: NA; clone_size: many; v_call: TRBV4-2; cdr3_aa: CASSSGRNSNQPQHF; cdr3_nt: TGTGCCAGCAGCTCCGGACGGAATAGCAATCAGCCCCAGCATTTT
j_call: TRBJ2-1; d_call: TRBD2; clone_size: NA; v_call: TRBV10-3; cdr3_aa: CAINPAGGPNEQFF; cdr3_nt: TGTGCCATCAATCCAGCGGGAGGGCCGAATGAGCAGTTCTTC